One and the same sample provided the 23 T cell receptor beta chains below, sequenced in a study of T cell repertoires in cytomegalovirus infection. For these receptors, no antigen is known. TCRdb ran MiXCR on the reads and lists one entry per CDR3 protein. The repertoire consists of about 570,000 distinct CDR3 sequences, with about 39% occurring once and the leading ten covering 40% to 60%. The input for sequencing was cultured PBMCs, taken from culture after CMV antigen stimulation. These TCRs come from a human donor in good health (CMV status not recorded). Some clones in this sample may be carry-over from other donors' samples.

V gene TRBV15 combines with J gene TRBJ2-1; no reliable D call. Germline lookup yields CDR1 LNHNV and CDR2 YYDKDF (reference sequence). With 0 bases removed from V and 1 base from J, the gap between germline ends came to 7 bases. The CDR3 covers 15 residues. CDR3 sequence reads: CATSRDFRSYNEQFF. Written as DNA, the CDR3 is TGTGCCACCAGCAGAGATTTCAGGTCCTACAATGAGCAGTTCTTC.

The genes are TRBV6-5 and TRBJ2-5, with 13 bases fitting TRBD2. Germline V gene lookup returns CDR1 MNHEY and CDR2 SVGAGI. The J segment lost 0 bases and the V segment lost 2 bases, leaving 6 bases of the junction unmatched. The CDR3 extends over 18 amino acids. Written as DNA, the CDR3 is TGTGCCAGCAGTTACGTGGGACTAGCGGGACGTAACCAAGAGACCCAGTACTTC. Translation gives CASSYVGLAGRNQETQYF.

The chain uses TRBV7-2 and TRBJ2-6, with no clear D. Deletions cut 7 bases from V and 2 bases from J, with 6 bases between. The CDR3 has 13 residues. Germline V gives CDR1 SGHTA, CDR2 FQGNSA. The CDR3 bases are TGTGCCAGCATCCAAACTGGGGCCAACGTCCTGACTTTC. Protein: CASIQTGANVLTF. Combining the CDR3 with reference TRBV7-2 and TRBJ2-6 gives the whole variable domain GAGVSQSPSNKVTEKGKDVELRCDPISGHTALYWYRQSLGQGLEFLIYFQGNSAPDKSGLPSDRFSAERTGGSVSTLTIQRTQQEDSAVYLCASIQTGANVLTFGAGSRLTVL.

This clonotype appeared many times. CDR3 DNA sequence: TGTGCCAGCAGCTTAGCGGGGCCGAGCACAGATACGCAGTATTTT. The encoded protein is CASSLAGPSTDTQYF. The chain is built from TRBV7-2 and TRBJ2-3, with a tentative D call TRBD1 (5 bases). The CDR3 is 15 amino acids. Looked up from germline, CDR1 is SGHTA and CDR2 is FQGNSA. The ends were cut back, 0 bases at V and 0 bases at J, with 7 bases in the middle.

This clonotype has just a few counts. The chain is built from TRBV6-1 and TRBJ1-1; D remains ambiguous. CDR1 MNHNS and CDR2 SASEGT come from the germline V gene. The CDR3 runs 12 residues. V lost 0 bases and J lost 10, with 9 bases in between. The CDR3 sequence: CASSEAGEGAFF. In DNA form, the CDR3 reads TGTGCCAGCAGTGAAGCAGGAGAGGGAGCTTTCTTT.

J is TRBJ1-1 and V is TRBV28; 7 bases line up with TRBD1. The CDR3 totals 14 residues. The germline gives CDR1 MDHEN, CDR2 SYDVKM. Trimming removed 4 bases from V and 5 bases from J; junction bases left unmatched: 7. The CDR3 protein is CASSSPGGSTEAFF. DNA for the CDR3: TGTGCCAGCAGTTCCCCAGGGGGATCGACTGAAGCTTTCTTT.

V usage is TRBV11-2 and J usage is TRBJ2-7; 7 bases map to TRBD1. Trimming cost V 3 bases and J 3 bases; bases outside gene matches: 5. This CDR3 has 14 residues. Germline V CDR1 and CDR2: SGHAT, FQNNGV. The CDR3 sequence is CASSFGTDYYEQYF. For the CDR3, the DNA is TGTGCCAGCAGCTTCGGGACAGATTACTACGAGCAGTACTTC. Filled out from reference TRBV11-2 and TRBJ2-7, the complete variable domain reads EAGVAQSPRYKIIEKRQSVAFWCNPISGHATLYWYQQILGQGPKLLIQFQNNGVVDDSQLPKDRFSAERLKGVDSTLKIQPAKLEDSAVYLCASSFGTDYYEQYFGPGTRLTVT.

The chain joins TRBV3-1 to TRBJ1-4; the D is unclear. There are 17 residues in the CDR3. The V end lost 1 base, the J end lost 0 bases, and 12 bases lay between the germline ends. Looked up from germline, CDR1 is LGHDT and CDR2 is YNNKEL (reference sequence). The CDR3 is CASSQVAAASTNEKLFF. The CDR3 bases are TGTGCCAGCAGCCAAGTGGCGGCAGCCTCAACTAATGAAAAACTGTTTTTT.

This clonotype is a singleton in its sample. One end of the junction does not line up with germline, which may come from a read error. Written as DNA, the CDR3 is TGTGCCAGCAGCCCCCGGTCTGATGGCTACAGCTTC. Amino acids: CASSPRSDGYSF. The rearrangement uses TRBV7-2 and TRBJ1-2; D unclear. CDR3 length: 12 residues. Germline CDR1 is SGHTA and CDR2 is FQGNSA.

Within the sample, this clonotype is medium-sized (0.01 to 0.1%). The CDR3 loop is CASSFRRNTEAFF. The DNA for the CDR3 is TGTGCCAGCAGTTTTAGGAGGAACACTGAAGCTTTCTTT. The chain uses TRBV28 and TRBJ1-1, with D hard to call. Germline lookup yields CDR1 MDHEN and CDR2 SYDVKM. V lost 3 bases and J lost 1, with 6 bases in between. This CDR3 is built from 13 residues.

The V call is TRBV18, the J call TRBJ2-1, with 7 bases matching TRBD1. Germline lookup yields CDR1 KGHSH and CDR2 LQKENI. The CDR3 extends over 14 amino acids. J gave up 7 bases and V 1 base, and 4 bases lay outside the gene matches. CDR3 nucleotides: TGTGCCAGCTCACCACGGACAGGCGAAAATGAGCAGTTCTTC. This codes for CASSPRTGENEQFF.

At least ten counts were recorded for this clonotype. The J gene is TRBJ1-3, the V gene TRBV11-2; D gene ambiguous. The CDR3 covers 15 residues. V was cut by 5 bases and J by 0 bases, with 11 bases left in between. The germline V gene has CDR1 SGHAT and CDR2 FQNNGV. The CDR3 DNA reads TGTGCCAGCAGCGAGGACGCCTTCTCTGGAAACACCATATATTTT. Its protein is CASSEDAFSGNTIYF.

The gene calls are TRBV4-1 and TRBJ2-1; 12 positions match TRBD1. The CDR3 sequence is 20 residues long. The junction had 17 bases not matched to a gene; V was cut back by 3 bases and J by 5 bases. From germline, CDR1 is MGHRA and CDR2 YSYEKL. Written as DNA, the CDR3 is TGCGCCAGCAGCCACCTTCCCGGGGGGACAGGGGGCGCGGATGACAATGAGCAGTTCTTC. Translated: CASSHLPGGTGGADDNEQFF.

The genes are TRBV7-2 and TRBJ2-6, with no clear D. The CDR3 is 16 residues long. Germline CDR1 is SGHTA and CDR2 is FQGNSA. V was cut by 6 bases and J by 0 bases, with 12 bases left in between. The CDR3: CASRVLVDSGANVLTF. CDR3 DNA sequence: TGTGCCAGCAGGGTCTTGGTTGACTCTGGGGCCAACGTCCTGACTTTC.

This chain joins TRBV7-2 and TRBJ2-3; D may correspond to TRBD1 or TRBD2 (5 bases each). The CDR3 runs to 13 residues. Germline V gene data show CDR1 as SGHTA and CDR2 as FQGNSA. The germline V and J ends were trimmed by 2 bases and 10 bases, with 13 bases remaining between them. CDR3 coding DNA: TGTGCCAGCAGCTTACCGGGGCTTGGGGCGCAGTATTTT. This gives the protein CASSLPGLGAQYF.

The CDR3, as DNA: TGTGCCAGCAGCTTATTCGCAGATACGCAGTATTTT. This codes for CASSLFADTQYF. The chain recombines TRBV7-2 with TRBJ2-3; no clear D. The CDR3 has 12 residues. Trimming took off 2 bases at V and 4 bases at J, with 4 bases between the two ends. Germline V lookup: CDR1 SGHTA, CDR2 FQGNSA.

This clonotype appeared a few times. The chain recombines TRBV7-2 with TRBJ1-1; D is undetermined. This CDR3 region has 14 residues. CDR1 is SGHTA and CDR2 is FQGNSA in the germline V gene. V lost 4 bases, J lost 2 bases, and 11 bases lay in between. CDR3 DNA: TGTGCCAGCAGCTACCGGCAGCGAAACACTGAAGCTTTCTTT. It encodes CASSYRQRNTEAFF.

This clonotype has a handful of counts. CDR3 sequence: CASSFTTGEPYGYTF. Here the CDR3 DNA reads TGTGCCAGCAGCTTCACTACAGGGGAACCCTATGGCTACACCTTC. This rearrangement joins TRBV7-2 to TRBJ1-2; 7 positions match TRBD1. CDR1 is SGHTA, CDR2 FQGNSA, per germline. The CDR3 is made up of 15 amino acids. Trimming took 3 bases from V and 4 from J; bases not matched to a gene: 8.

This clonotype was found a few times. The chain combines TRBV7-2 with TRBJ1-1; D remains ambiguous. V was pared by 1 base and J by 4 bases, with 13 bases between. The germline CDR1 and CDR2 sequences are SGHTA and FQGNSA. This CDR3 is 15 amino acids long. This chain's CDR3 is CASSLEMVGVTEAFF. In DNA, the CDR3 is TGTGCCAGCAGCTTAGAAATGGTTGGGGTCACTGAAGCTTTCTTT.

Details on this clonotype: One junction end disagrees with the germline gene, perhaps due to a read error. CDR3 nucleotide sequence: TGTGCCAGCAGCTTATCCGGGACATTAAATGGCTACACCTTC. Amino acids: CASSLSGTLNGYTF. The chain is built from TRBV28 and TRBJ1-2, with TRBD1 as a possible D gene (6 bases). The CDR3 consists of 14 residues. Germline values: CDR1 MDHEN, CDR2 SYDVKM.

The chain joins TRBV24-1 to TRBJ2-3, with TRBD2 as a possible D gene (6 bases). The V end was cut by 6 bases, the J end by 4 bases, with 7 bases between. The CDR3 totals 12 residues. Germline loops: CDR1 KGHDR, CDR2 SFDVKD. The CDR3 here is CATSWEADTQYF. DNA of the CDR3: TGTGCCACCAGTTGGGAGGCAGATACGCAGTATTTT.

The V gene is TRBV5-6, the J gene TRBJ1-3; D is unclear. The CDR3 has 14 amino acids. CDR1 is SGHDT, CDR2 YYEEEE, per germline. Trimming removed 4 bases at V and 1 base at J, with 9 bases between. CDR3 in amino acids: CASSNTVSGNTIYF. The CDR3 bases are TGTGCCAGCAGCAATACAGTTTCTGGAAACACCATATATTTT.

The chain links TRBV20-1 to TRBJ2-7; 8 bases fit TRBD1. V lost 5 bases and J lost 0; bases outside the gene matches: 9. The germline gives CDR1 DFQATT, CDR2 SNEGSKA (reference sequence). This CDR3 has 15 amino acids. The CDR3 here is CSAQNPTGASYEQYF. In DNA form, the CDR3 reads TGCAGTGCTCAAAACCCGACAGGGGCCTCCTACGAGCAGTACTTC.